The rows below give T cell receptor beta chains drawn from one sample of a study of blood T cell repertoires in COVID-19. Generated by immunoSEQ multiplex PCR, the TCRdb table keeps only in-frame clones and is missing some. In the table there are 130,000 or so clones, about 87% of which are singletons. The sequenced sample was peripheral blood. The origin of the receptors is a man between 50 and 59 years old with active COVID-19. Each CDR3 is given with its conserved first and last residue. The order of the fields is CDR3 protein, J gene, V gene.

CDR3: CASSEASPFSSGNTIYF
J: TRBJ1-3
V: TRBV6-1

CDR3: CASSAGLSEQYF
J: TRBJ2-7
V: TRBV12-5

CDR3: CASSRHHTEAFF
J: TRBJ1-1
V: TRBV7-9

CDR3: CASSFRGLLHNEQFF
J: TRBJ2-1
V: TRBV6-2/TRBV6-3

CDR3: CASSIRGGNDKDEQFF
J: TRBJ2-1
V: TRBV19

CDR3: CASSRVERRGANVLTF
J: TRBJ2-6
V: TRBV21-1

CDR3: CASSLTGVWETQYF
J: TRBJ2-5
V: TRBV7-9

CDR3: CASSVTGTGGTEPQHF
J: TRBJ1-5
V: TRBV19

CDR3: CASSEAGLAGIYNEQFF
J: TRBJ2-1
V: TRBV2

CDR3: CASSPFTDTQYF
J: TRBJ2-3
V: TRBV12-3/TRBV12-4

CDR3: CASSQGGIEGAGGYTF
J: TRBJ1-2
V: TRBV3-1/TRBV3-2

CDR3: CASKFEGADTQYF
J: TRBJ2-3
V: TRBV5-1

CDR3: CASSAQGGTGELFF
J: TRBJ2-2
V: TRBV19

CDR3: CASSSPGGYGYTF
J: TRBJ1-2
V: TRBV6-5

CDR3: CATKTKYEKLFF
J: TRBJ1-4
V: TRBV14

CDR3: CASSPGTVEPQHF
J: TRBJ1-5
V: TRBV7-2

CDR3: CASSSAASSYNSPLHF
J: TRBJ1-6
V: TRBV19

CDR3: CASSFKSSGNNEQFF
J: TRBJ2-1
V: TRBV5-1

CDR3: CASNYGQKNTGELFF
J: TRBJ2-2
V: TRBV5-6

CDR3: CASSYSKGQPQHF
J: TRBJ1-5
V: TRBV6-5

CDR3: CASSFYSGELFF
J: TRBJ2-2
V: TRBV12-3/TRBV12-4

CDR3: CSVLTNEKLFF
J: TRBJ1-4
V: TRBV29-1

CDR3: CSSWGVGMNTEAFF
J: TRBJ1-1
V: TRBV5-4

CDR3: CASSQRRLAGSSYNEQFF
J: TRBJ2-1
V: TRBV4-1

CDR3: CASSARGLSAFF
J: TRBJ1-1
V: TRBV12-3/TRBV12-4

CDR3: CASSEAGRTDTQYF
J: TRBJ2-3
V: TRBV9

CDR3: CAISGQRNYGYTF
J: TRBJ1-2
V: TRBV10-3

CDR3: CASKKLAGDTDTQYF
J: TRBJ2-3
V: TRBV2

CDR3: CASSLWSEQFF
J: TRBJ2-1
V: TRBV5-6